This T cell receptor (beta chain) was profiled in a study of blood T cell repertoires in COVID-19. At the level of the study: Donors in the United States, Italy and Spain gave samples during acute or convalescent COVID-19.

Among Cohort 3 donors, those recovered had two negative PCRs, clearance, or symptom resolution. Per the study methods: Reference gene primer amplification yielded estimated nucleated cell counts. Profiled with immunoSEQ multiplex PCR; TCRdb holds only in-frame clones, not every one. V, J and clone size are taken as reported in that table, and D and trimming were inferred from the DNA itself. The table has roughly 190,000 clones, approximately 89% seen once. Germline V gives CDR1 LGHNA, CDR2 YNFKEQ. The CDR3 sequence is 16 residues long. V lost 5 bases and J 3 bases, leaving 19 bases between the germline ends.

Sequenced input: PBMCs or T cells enriched from blood (not recorded which). The sequence derives from a woman aged 18 to 35 who had recovered from COVID-19. This sequence joins TRBV4-2 and TRBJ1-2; tentative D call: TRBD1 (6 bases). Here the CDR3 DNA reads TGTGCCAGCAGCTCAGGGGTACAGGGTATGGACTATGGCTACACCTTC. This gives the protein CASSSGVQGMDYGYTF.